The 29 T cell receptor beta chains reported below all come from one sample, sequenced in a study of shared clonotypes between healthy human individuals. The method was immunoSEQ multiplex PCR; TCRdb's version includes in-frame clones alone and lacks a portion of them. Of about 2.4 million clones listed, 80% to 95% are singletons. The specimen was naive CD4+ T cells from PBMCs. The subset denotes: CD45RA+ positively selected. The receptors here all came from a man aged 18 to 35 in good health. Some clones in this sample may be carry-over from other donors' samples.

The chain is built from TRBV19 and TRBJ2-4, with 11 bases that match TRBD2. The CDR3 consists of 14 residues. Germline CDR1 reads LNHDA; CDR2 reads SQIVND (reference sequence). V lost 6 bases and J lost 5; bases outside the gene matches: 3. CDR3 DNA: TGTGCCAGTAGACATAGCGGGAGGGAAAACATTCAGTACTTC. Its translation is CASRHSGRENIQYF.

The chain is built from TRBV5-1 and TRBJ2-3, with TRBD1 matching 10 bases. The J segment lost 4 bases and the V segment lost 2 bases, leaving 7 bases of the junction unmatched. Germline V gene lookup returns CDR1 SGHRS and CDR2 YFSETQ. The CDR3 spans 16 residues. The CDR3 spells CASSFIRDRGADTQYF. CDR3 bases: TGCGCCAGCAGCTTTATACGGGACAGGGGCGCAGATACGCAGTATTTT. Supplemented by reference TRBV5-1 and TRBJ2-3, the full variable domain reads KAGVTQTPRYLIKTRGQQVTLSCSPISGHRSVSWYQQTPGQGLQFLFEYFSETQRNKGNFPGRFSGRQFSNSRSEMNVSTLELGDSALYLCASSFIRDRGADTQYFGPGTRLTVL.

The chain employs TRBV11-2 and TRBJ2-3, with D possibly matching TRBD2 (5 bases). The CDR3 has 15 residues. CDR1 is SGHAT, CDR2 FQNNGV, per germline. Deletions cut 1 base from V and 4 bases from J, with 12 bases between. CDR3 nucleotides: TGTGCCAGCAGCTTAGGTCGAGGGAATGCAGATACGCAGTATTTT. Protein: CASSLGRGNADTQYF. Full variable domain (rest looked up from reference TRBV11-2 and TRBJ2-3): EAGVAQSPRYKIIEKRQSVAFWCNPISGHATLYWYQQILGQGPKLLIQFQNNGVVDDSQLPKDRFSAERLKGVDSTLKIQPAKLEDSAVYLCASSLGRGNADTQYFGPGTRLTVL.

The chain's CDR3 is CASSPGLGRTDTQYF. The CDR3 DNA reads as TGTGCCAGCTCTCCCGGGCTGGGGCGCACAGATACGCAGTATTTT. The chain uses TRBV18 and TRBJ2-3; D might be TRBD1 (5 bases). Trimming took off 6 bases at V and 1 base at J, with 14 bases between the two ends. This CDR3 is built from 15 residues. The germline gives CDR1 KGHSH, CDR2 LQKENI.

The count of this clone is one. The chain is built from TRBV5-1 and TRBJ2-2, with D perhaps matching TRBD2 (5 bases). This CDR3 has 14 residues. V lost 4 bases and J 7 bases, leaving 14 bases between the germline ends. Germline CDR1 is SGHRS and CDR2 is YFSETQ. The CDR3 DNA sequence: TGCGCCAGCAGCCCGGACGGGATCGGCGGGGAGCTGTTTTTT. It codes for CASSPDGIGGELFF.

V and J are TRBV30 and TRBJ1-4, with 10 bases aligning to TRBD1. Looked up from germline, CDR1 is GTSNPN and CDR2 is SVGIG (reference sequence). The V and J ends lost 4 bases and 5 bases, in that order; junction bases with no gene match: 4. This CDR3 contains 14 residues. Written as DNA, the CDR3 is TGTGCCTGGAAGCGGACAGGGGGGAATGAAAAACTGTTTTTT. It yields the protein CAWKRTGGNEKLFF.

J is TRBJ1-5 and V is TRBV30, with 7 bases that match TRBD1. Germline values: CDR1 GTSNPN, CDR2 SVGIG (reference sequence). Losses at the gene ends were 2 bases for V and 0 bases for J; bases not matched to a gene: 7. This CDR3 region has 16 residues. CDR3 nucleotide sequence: TGTGCCTGGAGTTGGGCGGGACAGAGTAGCAATCAGCCCCAGCATTTT. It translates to CAWSWAGQSSNQPQHF.

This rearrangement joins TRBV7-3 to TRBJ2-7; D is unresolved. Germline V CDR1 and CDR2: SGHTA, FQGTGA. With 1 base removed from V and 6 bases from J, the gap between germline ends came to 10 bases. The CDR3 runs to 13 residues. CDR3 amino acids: CASSLITSGEQYF. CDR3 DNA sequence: TGTGCCAGCAGCTTAATTACTTCCGGCGAGCAGTACTTC. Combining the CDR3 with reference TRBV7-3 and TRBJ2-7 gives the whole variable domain GAGVSQTPSNKVTEKGKYVELRCDPISGHTALYWYRQSLGQGPEFLIYFQGTGAADDSGLPNDRFFAVRPEGSVSTLKIQRTERGDSAVYLCASSLITSGEQYFGPGTRLTVT.

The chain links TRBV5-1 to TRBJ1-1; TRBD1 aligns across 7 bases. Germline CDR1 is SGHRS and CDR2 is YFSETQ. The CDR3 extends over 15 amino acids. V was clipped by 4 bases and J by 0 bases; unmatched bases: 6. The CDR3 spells CASSPGQFMNTEAFF. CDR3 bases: TGCGCCAGCAGCCCGGGACAGTTCATGAACACTGAAGCTTTCTTT.

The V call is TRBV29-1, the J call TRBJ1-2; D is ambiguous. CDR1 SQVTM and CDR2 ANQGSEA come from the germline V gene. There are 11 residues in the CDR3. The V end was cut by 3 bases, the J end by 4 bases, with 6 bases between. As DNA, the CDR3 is TGCAGCGTTGACTTAGTCTATGGCTACACCTTC. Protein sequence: CSVDLVYGYTF.

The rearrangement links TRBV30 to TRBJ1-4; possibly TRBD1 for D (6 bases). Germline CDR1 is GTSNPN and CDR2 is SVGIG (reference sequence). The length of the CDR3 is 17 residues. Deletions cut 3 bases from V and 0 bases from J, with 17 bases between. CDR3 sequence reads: CAWRDYRVAATNEKLFF. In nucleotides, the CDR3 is TGTGCCTGGAGAGACTACAGGGTCGCAGCAACTAATGAAAAACTGTTTTTT.

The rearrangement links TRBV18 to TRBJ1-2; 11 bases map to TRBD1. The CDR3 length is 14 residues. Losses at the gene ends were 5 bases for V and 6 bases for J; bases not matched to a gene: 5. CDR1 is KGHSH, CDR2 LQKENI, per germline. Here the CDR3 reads CASSAGTGGNGYTF. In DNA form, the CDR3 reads TGTGCCAGCTCAGCGGGGACAGGGGGTAATGGCTACACCTTC. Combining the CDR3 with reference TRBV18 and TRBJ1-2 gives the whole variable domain NAGVMQNPRHLVRRRGQEARLRCSPMKGHSHVYWYRQLPEEGLKFMVYLQKENIIDESGMPKERFSAEFPKEGPSILRIQQVVRGDSAAYFCASSAGTGGNGYTFGSGTRLTVV.

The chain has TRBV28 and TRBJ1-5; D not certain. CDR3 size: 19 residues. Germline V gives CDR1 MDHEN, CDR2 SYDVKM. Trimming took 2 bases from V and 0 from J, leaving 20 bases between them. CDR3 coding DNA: TGTGCCAGCAGTTTAATTGGTTATGGAGATCCCTATAGCAATCAGCCCCAGCATTTT. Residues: CASSLIGYGDPYSNQPQHF.

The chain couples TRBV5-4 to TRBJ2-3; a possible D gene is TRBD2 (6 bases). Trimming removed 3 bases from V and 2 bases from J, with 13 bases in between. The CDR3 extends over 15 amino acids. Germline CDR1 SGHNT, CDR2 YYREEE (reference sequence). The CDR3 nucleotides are TGTGCCAGCAGCTACGGGGGACGGAACACAGATACGCAGTATTTT. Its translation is CASSYGGRNTDTQYF.

The CDR3 protein is CASSERETSLSQHF. The CDR3 bases are TGTGCCAGCAGTGAAAGGGAGACCTCATTGTCCCAGCATTTT. V gene TRBV2 combines with J gene TRBJ1-5; D is ambiguous. The germline V and J ends were trimmed by 2 bases and 11 bases, with 16 bases remaining between them. CDR1 is SNHLY, CDR2 FYNNEI, per germline. The CDR3 extends over 14 amino acids. The complete variable domain, with remaining parts taken from reference TRBV2 and TRBJ1-5, reads EPEVTQTPSHQVTQMGQEVILRCVPISNHLYFYWYRQILGQKVEFLVSFYNNEISEKSEIFDDQFSVERPDGSNFTLKIRSTKLEDSAMYFCASSERETSLSQHFGDGTRLSIL.

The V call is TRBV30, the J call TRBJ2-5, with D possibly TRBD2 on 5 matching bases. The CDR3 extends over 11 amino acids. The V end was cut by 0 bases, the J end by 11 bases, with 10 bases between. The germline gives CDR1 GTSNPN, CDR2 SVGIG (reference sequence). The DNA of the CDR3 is TGTGCCTGGAGTGTAGGTAGGGAGCAGTACTTC. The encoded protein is CAWSVGREQYF.

The CDR3 DNA reads TGTGCCAGTAGTACCCCCTACCAAGAGACCCAGTACTTC. As protein: CASSTPYQETQYF. The chain recombines TRBV19 with TRBJ2-5; unclear D gene. CDR1 is LNHDA and CDR2 is SQIVND in the germline V gene (reference sequence). V lost 4 bases and J 0 bases, leaving 6 bases between the germline ends. The CDR3 has 13 amino acids. The whole variable domain, remainder taken from reference TRBV19 and TRBJ2-5, is DGGITQSPKYLFRKEGQNVTLSCEQNLNHDAMYWYRQDPGQGLRLIYYSQIVNDFQKGDIAEGYSVSREKKESFPLTVTSAQKNPTAFYLCASSTPYQETQYFGPGTRLLVL.

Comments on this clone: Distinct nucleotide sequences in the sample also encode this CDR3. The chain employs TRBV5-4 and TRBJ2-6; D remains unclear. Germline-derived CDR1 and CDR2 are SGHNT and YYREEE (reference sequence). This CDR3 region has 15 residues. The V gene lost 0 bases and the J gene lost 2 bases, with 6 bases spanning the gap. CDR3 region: CASSLGRAGANVLTF. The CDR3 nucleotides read TGTGCCAGCAGCTTGGGTAGGGCTGGGGCCAACGTCCTGACTTTC.

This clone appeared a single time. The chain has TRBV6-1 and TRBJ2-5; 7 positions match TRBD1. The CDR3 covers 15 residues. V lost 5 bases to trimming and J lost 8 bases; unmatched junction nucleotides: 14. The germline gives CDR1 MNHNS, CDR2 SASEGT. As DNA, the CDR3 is TGTGCCAGCAGTCGACACCAGGGGGACCCCGAAACCCAGTACTTC. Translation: CASSRHQGDPETQYF.

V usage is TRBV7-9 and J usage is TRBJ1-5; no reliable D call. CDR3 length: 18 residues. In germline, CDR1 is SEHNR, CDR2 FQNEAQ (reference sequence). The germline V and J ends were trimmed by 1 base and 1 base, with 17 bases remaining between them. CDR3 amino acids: CASSLVKGVSRSNQPQHF. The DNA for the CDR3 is TGTGCCAGCAGCTTAGTTAAGGGCGTATCAAGGAGCAATCAGCCCCAGCATTTT.

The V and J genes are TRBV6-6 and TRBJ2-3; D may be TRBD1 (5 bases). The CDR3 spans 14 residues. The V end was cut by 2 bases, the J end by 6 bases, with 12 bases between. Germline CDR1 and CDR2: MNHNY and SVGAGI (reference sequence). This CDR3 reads CASSYGPRADTQYF. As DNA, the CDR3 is TGTGCCAGCAGTTACGGTCCCAGGGCTGATACGCAGTATTTT.

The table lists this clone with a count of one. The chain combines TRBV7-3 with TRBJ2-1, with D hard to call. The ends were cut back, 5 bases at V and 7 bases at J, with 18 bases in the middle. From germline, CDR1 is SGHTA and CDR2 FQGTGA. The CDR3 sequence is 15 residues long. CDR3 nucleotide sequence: TGTGCCAGCAGCCGAGGACCCATGGGCGGTAATGAGCAGTTCTTC. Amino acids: CASSRGPMGGNEQFF.

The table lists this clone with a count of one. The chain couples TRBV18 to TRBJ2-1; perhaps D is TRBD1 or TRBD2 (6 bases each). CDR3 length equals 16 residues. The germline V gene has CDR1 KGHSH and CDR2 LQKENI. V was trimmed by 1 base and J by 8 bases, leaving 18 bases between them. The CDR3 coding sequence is TGTGCCAGCTCACCACTAGGTATGGGGGGCATCGATGAGCAGTTCTTC. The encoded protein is CASSPLGMGGIDEQFF. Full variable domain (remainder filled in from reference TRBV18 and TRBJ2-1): NAGVMQNPRHLVRRRGQEARLRCSPMKGHSHVYWYRQLPEEGLKFMVYLQKENIIDESGMPKERFSAEFPKEGPSILRIQQVVRGDSAAYFCASSPLGMGGIDEQFFGPGTRLTVL.

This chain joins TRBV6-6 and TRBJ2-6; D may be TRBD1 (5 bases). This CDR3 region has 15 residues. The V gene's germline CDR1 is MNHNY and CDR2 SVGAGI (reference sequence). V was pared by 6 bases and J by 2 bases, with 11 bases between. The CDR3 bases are TGTGCCAGCAGAATTGACAGAGCTGGGGCCAACGTCCTGACTTTC. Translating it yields CASRIDRAGANVLTF.

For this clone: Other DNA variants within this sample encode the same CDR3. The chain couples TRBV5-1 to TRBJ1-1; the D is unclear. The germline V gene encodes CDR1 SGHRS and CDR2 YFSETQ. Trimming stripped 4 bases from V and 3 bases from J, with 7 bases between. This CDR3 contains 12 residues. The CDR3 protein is CASSPGDTEAFF. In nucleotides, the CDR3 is TGCGCCAGCAGCCCCGGGGACACTGAAGCTTTCTTT.

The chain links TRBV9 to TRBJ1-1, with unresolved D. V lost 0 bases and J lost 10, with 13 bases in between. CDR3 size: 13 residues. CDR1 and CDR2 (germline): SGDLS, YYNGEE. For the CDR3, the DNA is TGTGCCAGCAGCGTAGAGGGATGGGGAACAGCTTTCTTT. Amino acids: CASSVEGWGTAFF. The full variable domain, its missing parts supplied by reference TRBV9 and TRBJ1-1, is DSGVTQTPKHLITATGQRVTLRCSPRSGDLSVYWYQQSLDQGLQFLIQYYNGEERAKGNILERFSAQQFPDLHSELNLSSLELGDSALYFCASSVEGWGTAFFGQGTRLTVV.

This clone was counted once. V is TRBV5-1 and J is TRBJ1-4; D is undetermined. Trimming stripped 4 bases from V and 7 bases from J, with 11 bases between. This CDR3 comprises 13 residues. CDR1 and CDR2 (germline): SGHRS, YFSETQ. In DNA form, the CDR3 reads TGCGCCAGCAGCATAAGACAAAGTGAAAAACTGTTTTTT. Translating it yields CASSIRQSEKLFF.

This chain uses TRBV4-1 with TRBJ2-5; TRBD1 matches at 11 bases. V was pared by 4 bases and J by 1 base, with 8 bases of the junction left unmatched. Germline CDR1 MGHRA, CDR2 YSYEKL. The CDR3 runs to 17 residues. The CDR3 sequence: CASSRTGTGGTQETQYF. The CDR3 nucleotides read TGCGCCAGCAGCCGCACCGGGACAGGGGGTACCCAAGAGACCCAGTACTTC.

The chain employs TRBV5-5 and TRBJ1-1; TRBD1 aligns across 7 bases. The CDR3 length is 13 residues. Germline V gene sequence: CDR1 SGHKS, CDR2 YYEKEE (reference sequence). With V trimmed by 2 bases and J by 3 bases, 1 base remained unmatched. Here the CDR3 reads CASSFTGDTEAFF. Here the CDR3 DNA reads TGTGCCAGCAGCTTTACAGGGGACACTGAAGCTTTCTTT.